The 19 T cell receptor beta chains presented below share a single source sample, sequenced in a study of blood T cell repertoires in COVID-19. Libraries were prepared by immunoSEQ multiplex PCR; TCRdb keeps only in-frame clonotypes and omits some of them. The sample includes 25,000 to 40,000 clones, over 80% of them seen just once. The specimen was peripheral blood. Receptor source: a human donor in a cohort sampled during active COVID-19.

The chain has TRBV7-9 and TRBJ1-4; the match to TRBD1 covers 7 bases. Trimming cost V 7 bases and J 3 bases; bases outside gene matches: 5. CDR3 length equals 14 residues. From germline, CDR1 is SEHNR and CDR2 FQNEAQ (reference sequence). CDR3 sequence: CASTWDSSNEKLFF. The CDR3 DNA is TGTGCCAGCACCTGGGACAGCTCTAATGAAAAACTGTTTTTT.

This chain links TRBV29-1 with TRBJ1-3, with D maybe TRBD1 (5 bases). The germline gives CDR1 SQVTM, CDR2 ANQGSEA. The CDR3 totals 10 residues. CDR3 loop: CSILGDTIYF. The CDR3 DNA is TGCAGTATATTAGGGGACACCATATATTTT.

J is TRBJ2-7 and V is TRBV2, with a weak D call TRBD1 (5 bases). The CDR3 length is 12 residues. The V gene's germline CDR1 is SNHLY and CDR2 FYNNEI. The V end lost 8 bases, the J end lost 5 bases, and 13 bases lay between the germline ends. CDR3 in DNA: TGTGCCAGCGGCGGACAAGGCCACGAGCAGTACGTC. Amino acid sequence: CASGGQGHEQYV.

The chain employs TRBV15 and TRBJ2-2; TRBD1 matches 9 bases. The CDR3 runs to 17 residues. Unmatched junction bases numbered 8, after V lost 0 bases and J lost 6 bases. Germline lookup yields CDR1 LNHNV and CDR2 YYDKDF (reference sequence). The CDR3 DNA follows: TGTGCCACCAGCAGAGATGGGGACAGGGTTCTCGCCGGGGAGCTGTTTTTT. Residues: CATSRDGDRVLAGELFF.

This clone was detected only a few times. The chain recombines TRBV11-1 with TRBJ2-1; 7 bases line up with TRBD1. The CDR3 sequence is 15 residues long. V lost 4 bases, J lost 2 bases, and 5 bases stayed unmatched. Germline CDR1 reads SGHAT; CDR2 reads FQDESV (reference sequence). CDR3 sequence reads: CASSSDRTTYNEQFF. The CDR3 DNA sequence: TGTGCCAGCAGCTCGGACAGGACAACCTACAATGAGCAGTTCTTC.

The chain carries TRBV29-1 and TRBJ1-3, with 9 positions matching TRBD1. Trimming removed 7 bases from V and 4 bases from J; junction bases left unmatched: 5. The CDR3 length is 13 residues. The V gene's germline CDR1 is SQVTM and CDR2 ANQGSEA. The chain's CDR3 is CSAGQGFGNTIYF. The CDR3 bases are TGCAGCGCTGGACAGGGGTTCGGAAACACCATATATTTT.

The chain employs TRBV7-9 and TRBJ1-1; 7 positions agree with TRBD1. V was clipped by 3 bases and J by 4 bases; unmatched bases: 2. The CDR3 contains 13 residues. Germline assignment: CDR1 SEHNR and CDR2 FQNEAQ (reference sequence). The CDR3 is CASSFQGVTEAFF. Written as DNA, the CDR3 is TGTGCCAGCAGCTTTCAGGGGGTCACTGAAGCTTTCTTT.

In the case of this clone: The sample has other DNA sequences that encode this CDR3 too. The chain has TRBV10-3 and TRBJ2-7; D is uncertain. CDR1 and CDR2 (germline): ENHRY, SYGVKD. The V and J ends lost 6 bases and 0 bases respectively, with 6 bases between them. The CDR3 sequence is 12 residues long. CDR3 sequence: CAISPGSYEQYV. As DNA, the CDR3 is TGTGCCATCAGCCCCGGCTCCTACGAGCAGTACGTC.

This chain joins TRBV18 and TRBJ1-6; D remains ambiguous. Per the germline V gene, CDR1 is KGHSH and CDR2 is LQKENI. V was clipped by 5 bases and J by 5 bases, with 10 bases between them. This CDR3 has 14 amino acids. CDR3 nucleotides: TGTGCCAGCTCATCCCAGGATAATAATTCACCCCTCCACTTT. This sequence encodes CASSSQDNNSPLHF.

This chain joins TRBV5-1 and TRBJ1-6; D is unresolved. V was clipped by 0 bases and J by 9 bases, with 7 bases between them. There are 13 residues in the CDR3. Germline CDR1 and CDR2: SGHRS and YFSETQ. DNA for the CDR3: TGCGCCAGCAGCTTGGAAGTCGGTTCACCCCTCCACTTT. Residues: CASSLEVGSPLHF.

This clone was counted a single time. The CDR3 region has the DNA TGTGCCAGCAGAAGGGGACAGGGCAGTTTGGACGAGCAGTACGTC. Translated: CASRRGQGSLDEQYV. The chain combines TRBV6-5 with TRBJ2-7, with TRBD1 identical over 9 bases. The CDR3 is 15 residues long. The J segment lost 5 bases and the V segment lost 6 bases, leaving 11 bases of the junction unmatched. Germline V CDR1 and CDR2: MNHEY, SVGAGI.

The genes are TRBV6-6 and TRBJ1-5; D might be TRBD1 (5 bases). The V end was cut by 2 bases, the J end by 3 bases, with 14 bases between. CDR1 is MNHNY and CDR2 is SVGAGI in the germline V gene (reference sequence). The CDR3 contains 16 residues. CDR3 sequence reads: CASSYPSDRVNQPQHF. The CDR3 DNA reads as TGTGCCAGCAGTTACCCCTCCGACAGAGTCAATCAGCCCCAGCATTTT.

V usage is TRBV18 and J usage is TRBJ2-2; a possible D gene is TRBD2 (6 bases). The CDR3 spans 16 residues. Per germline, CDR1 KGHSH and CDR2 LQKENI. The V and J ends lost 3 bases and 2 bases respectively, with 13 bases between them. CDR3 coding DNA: TGTGCCAGCTCACCCGTGGAGGGCCCCAACACCGGGGAGCTGTTTTTT. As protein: CASSPVEGPNTGELFF.

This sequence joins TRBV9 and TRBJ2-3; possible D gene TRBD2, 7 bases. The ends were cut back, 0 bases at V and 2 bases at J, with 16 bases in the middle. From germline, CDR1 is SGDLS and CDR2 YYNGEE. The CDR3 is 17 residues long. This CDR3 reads CASSVANGGPFTDTQYF. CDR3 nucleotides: TGTGCCAGCAGCGTAGCAAACGGGGGGCCCTTCACAGATACGCAGTATTTT.

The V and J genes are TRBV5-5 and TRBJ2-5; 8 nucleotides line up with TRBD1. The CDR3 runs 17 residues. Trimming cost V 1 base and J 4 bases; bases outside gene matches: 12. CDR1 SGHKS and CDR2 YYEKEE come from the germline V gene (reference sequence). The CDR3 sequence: CASSLKVSGGRGETQYF. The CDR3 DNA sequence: TGTGCCAGCAGCTTGAAAGTGTCAGGGGGCAGGGGAGAGACCCAGTACTTC.

Here the CDR3 reads CASSPLWRELKYNEQFF. CDR3 in DNA: TGTGCCAGCAGCCCTCTATGGCGGGAGTTAAAGTACAATGAGCAGTTCTTC. The chain uses TRBV14 and TRBJ2-1, with 7 bases matching TRBD2. Trimming took 4 bases from V and 4 from J; bases not matched to a gene: 13. The CDR3 spans 17 residues. The germline CDR1 and CDR2 sequences are SGHDN and FVKESK. The variable domain in full, with the rest retrieved from reference TRBV14 and TRBJ2-1, is EAGVTQFPSHSVIEKGQTVTLRCDPISGHDNLYWYRRVMGKEIKFLLHFVKESKQDESGMPNNRFLAERTGGTYSTLKVQPAELEDSGVYFCASSPLWRELKYNEQFFGPGTRLTVL.

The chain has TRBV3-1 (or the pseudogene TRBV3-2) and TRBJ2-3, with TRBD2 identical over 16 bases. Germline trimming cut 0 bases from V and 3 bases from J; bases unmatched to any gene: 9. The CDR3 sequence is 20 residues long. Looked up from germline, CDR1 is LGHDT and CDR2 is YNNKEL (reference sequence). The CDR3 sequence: CASSQDLKPGLAGGTDTQYF. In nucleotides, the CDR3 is TGTGCCAGCAGCCAAGATTTAAAGCCGGGACTAGCGGGGGGGACAGATACGCAGTATTTT.

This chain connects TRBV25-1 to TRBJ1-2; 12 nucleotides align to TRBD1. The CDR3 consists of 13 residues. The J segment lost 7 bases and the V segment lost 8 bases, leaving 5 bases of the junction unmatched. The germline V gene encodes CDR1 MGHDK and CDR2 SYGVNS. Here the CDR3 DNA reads TGTGCCAGCTCCGGGACAGGGGGCTTTGGCTACACCTTC. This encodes CASSGTGGFGYTF.

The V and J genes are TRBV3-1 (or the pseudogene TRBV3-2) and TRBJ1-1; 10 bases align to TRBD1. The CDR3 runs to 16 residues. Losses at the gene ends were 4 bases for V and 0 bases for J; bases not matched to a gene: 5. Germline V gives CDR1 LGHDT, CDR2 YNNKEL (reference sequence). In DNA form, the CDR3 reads TGTGCCAGCAGCCTGACAGGGGGCTTTATGAACACTGAAGCTTTCTTT. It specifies CASSLTGGFMNTEAFF.